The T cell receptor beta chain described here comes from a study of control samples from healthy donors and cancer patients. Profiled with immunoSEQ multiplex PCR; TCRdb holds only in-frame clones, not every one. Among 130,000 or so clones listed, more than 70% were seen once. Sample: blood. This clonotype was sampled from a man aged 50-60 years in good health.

This chain's CDR3 is CASSLRALSNQPQHF. The DNA for the CDR3 is TGTGCCAGCAGTTTGCGGGCTTTAAGCAATCAGCCCCAGCATTTT. The chain carries TRBV27 and TRBJ1-5; D remains unclear. V lost 3 bases and J 1 base, leaving 10 bases between the germline ends. Germline CDR1 and CDR2: MNHEY and SMNVEV (reference sequence). The CDR3 has 15 residues.